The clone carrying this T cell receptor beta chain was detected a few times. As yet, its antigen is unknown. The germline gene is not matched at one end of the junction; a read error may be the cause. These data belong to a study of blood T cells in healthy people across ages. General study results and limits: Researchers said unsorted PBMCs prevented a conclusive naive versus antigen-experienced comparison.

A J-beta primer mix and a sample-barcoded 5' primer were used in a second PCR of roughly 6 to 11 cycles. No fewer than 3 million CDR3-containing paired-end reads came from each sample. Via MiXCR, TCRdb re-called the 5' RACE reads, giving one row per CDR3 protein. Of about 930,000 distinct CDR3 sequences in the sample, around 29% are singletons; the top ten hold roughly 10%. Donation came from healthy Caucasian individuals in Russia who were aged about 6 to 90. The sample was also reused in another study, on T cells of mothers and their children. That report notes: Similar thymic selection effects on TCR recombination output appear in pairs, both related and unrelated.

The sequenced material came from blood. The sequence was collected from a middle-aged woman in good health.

The CDR3 region has the DNA TGCGCCAACAGCCAAGATGGGACAGTCAATGAAAAACTGTTTTTT. Translation gives CANSQDGTVNEKLFF. The genes are TRBV4-1 and TRBJ1-4; 7 positions match TRBD1. The CDR3 totals 15 residues. Germline CDR1 reads MGHRA; CDR2 reads YSYEKL.